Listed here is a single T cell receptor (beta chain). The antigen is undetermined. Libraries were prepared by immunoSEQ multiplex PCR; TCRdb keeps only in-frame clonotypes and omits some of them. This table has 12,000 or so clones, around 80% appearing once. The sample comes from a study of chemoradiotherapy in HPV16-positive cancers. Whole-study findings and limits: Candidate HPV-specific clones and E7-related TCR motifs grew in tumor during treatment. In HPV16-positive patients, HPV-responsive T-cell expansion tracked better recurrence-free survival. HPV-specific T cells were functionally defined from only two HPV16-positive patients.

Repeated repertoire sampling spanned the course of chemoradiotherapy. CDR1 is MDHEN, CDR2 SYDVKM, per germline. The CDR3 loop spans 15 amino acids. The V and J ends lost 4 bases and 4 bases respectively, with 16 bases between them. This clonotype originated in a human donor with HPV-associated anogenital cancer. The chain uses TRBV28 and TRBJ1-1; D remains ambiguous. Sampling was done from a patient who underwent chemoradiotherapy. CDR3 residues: CASSSRIGWSTEAFF. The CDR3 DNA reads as TGTGCCAGCAGTTCCCGAATCGGGTGGAGCACTGAAGCTTTCTTT.